The 11 T cell receptor beta chains below were found in one sample sequenced in a study of cytomegalovirus exposure and HLA in healthy donors. The PCR employed 60 Vbeta primers together with 13 Jbeta primers. Profiling relied on immunoSEQ multiplex PCR, and the TCRdb table lists in-frame clones only, not all of them. Counted here are 100,000 to 150,000 clones, about two thirds occurring once; the ten biggest clones make up approximately 3.5%. Sequences were obtained from PBMCs. The receptors shown here come from a man under 40 in good health and CMV-seronegative.

The rearrangement links TRBV5-1 to TRBJ2-1, with D maybe TRBD2 (5 bases). The CDR3 totals 15 residues. The germline gives CDR1 SGHRS, CDR2 YFSETQ. V gave up 4 bases and J gave up 3 bases, with 14 bases separating them. The CDR3 reads CASSRVPGIYNEQFF. The CDR3 DNA is TGCGCCAGCAGCAGGGTACCCGGGATCTACAATGAGCAGTTCTTC. Using reference TRBV5-1 and TRBJ2-1 for the parts outside the CDR3, the full variable domain is KAGVTQTPRYLIKTRGQQVTLSCSPISGHRSVSWYQQTPGQGLQFLFEYFSETQRNKGNFPGRFSGRQFSNSRSEMNVSTLELGDSALYLCASSRVPGIYNEQFFGPGTRLTVL.

The rearrangement joins TRBV6-1 to TRBJ1-3; D gene uncertain. The CDR3 is made up of 12 amino acids. Germline V gene lookup returns CDR1 MNHNS and CDR2 SASEGT. V lost 3 bases, J lost 10 bases, and 10 bases lay in between. CDR3 sequence (DNA): TGTGCCAGCAGTGATTTCTTCGAGACCATATATTTT. Encoded protein: CASSDFFETIYF.

CDR3 bases: TGTGCCAGCAGTCAAGGGGGAGATACGCAGTATTTT. Encoded protein: CASSQGGDTQYF. The chain couples TRBV7-3 to TRBJ2-3, with D possibly being TRBD1 (6 bases). Germline lookup yields CDR1 SGHTA and CDR2 FQGTGA. This CDR3 comprises 12 residues. Deletions cut 6 bases from V and 5 bases from J, with 9 bases between.

This rearrangement joins TRBV10-3 to TRBJ2-3; 9 nucleotides agree with TRBD1. V lost 2 bases to trimming and J lost 7 bases; unmatched junction nucleotides: 1. The CDR3 totals 13 residues. Germline CDR1 reads ENHRY; CDR2 reads SYGVKD. CDR3 DNA sequence: TGTGCCATCAGTGAGGACAGGGGGAATACGCAGTATTTT. It yields the protein CAISEDRGNTQYF.

Only a few counts were recorded for this clone. V and J are TRBV7-2 and TRBJ1-3, with D unclear. V was trimmed by 4 bases and J by 4 bases, leaving 5 bases between them. This CDR3 has 12 residues. CDR1 is SGHTA and CDR2 is FQGNSA in the germline V gene. The CDR3 protein is CASSSQGNTIYF. DNA of the CDR3: TGTGCCAGCAGCTCGCAGGGAAACACCATATATTTT. Combining the CDR3 with reference TRBV7-2 and TRBJ1-3 gives the whole variable domain GAGVSQSPSNKVTEKGKDVELRCDPISGHTALYWYRQSLGQGLEFLIYFQGNSAPDKSGLPSDRFSAERTGGSVSTLTIQRTQQEDSAVYLCASSSQGNTIYFGEGSWLTVV.

The V call is TRBV28, the J call TRBJ1-5; no firm D call. Germline assignment: CDR1 MDHEN and CDR2 SYDVKM. The CDR3 consists of 16 residues. V lost 5 bases and J lost 4, with 18 bases in between. Here the CDR3 reads CASSPILGRENQPQHF. The DNA for the CDR3 is TGTGCCAGCAGTCCGATATTAGGACGGGAAAATCAGCCCCAGCATTTT.

This rearrangement joins TRBV25-1 to TRBJ2-7; D is undetermined. Trimming removed 6 bases from V and 6 bases from J, with 18 bases in between. CDR1 and CDR2 (germline): MGHDK, SYGVNS. The CDR3 totals 14 residues. The chain's CDR3 is CASRPISPYVEQYF. DNA for the CDR3: TGTGCCAGCAGGCCCATTTCGCCCTACGTCGAGCAGTACTTC.

This chain connects TRBV2 to TRBJ1-1; 7 positions match TRBD1. V dropped 2 bases and J dropped 10; count of bases not matched to a gene: 10. Germline V gene data show CDR1 as SNHLY and CDR2 as FYNNEI. The CDR3 contains 14 residues. Here the CDR3 reads CASSERLTGRGAFF. The CDR3 DNA is TGTGCCAGCAGTGAAAGGTTGACAGGGCGGGGAGCTTTCTTT.

V and J are TRBV27 and TRBJ2-5, with 7 positions matching TRBD2. Gene TRBJ2-7 matches the end of the DNA better, so the J call may be wrong. CDR1 and CDR2 from the germline V gene are MNHEY and SMNVEV (reference sequence). This CDR3 has 13 residues. The chain's CDR3 is CASCSGEGYEQYF. Written as DNA, the CDR3 is TGTGCCAGCTGCTCCGGGGAGGGTTACGAGCAGTACTTC.

The rearrangement uses TRBV6-1 and TRBJ1-1; TRBD1 is a possible D gene (5 bases). Germline CDR1 is MNHNS and CDR2 is SASEGT. This CDR3 comprises 14 residues. V gave up 3 bases and J gave up 4 bases, with 12 bases separating them. The CDR3 DNA reads TGTGCCAGCAGTGAGACAGACCCGGCCACTGAAGCTTTCTTT. It yields the protein CASSETDPATEAFF.

This chain uses TRBV30 with TRBJ1-3; 10 bases fit TRBD1. The CDR3 loop spans 15 amino acids. J lost 4 bases, V lost 8 bases, and 11 bases had no gene match. The germline CDR1 and CDR2 sequences are GTSNPN and SVGIG (reference sequence). Here the CDR3 DNA reads TGTGCCCGAAACGGGACAGGGGAATTCGGAAACACCATATATTTT. Translating gives CARNGTGEFGNTIYF.